This T cell receptor beta chain is from a study of early T cells in non-severe SARS-CoV-2 infection. Study context: Unsorted whole blood bulk RNA was sequenced, with unpaired chains.

Study results and limitations: Missing private and CD4 specificities, VDJdb matching favored anti-spike CD8 responses.

The protocol attached unique molecular identifiers to individual cDNA molecules. TCRdb re-analysed the 5' RACE reads in MiXCR, keeping a single row per CDR3 protein. The data show around 70,000 distinct CDR3 sequences, 10% seen once. This clonotype was picked up many times. Its antigen is still unknown. This receptor was obtained from an adult who was a healthcare worker with PCR-confirmed SARS-CoV-2 infection or an uninfected control (not recorded which). Specimen: whole blood, collected at baseline.

This chain's CDR3 is CASSPLPSRDKDYSNQPQHF. CDR3 nucleotides: TGTGCCAGCTCACCACTGCCCTCCCGGGACAAGGACTATAGCAATCAGCCCCAGCATTTT. The rearrangement uses TRBV18 and TRBJ1-5, with a possible D match to TRBD1 (6 bases). Germline CDR1 KGHSH, CDR2 LQKENI. The CDR3 spans 20 residues. Trimming stripped 1 base from V and 0 bases from J, with 22 bases between.